The 30 T cell receptor beta chains below all came from one sample that was sequenced in a study of T cells in Graves' hyperthyroidism and ophthalmopathy. Regions amplified from RNA transcripts were the TCR beta CDR3 regions. HTBI primers were employed in a first-round RT-PCR of the TCR CDR3. TCRdb recomputed calls from the multiplex PCR reads with MiXCR, one row per CDR3 protein. The top ten hold 16% of the sample, which has around 700,000 distinct CDR3 sequences, around a sixth seen once. Sequencing was done on a sample of blood. The receptors shown here come from a woman between 50 and 59 years old with Graves' hyperthyroidism that later progressed to Graves' ophthalmopathy.

Many counts were recorded for this clonotype. This rearrangement joins TRBV20-1 to TRBJ2-3, with TRBD1 matching 10 bases. This CDR3 is 15 amino acids long. After removal of 5 bases from V and 1 base from J, the junction contained 6 bases not matched to a gene. Germline values: CDR1 DFQATT, CDR2 SNEGSKA (reference sequence). The CDR3 loop reads CSASSGTGGTDTQYF. CDR3 DNA sequence: TGCAGTGCTTCCTCCGGGACAGGGGGCACAGATACGCAGTATTTT.

This clonotype was detected many times. This sequence joins TRBV2 and TRBJ2-1, with TRBD2 matching 7 bases. Germline V CDR1 and CDR2: SNHLY, FYNNEI. The CDR3 spans 13 residues. After removal of 6 bases from V and 3 bases from J, the junction contained 2 bases not matched to a gene. The CDR3 DNA reads as TGTGCCAGCAGCCCGGGGGGCTACAATGAGCAGTTCTTC. Amino acids: CASSPGGYNEQFF.

The rearrangement links TRBV6-1 to TRBJ1-2, with TRBD1 as a possible D gene (5 bases). The CDR3 spans 13 residues. Germline lookup yields CDR1 MNHNS and CDR2 SASEGT. The ends were cut back, 1 base at V and 10 bases at J, with 13 bases in the middle. In DNA form, the CDR3 reads TGTGCCAGCAGTGAAGTTAGCAGGGTTGCCTACACCTTC. Translating it yields CASSEVSRVAYTF.

This clonotype was counted at least ten times. The chain uses TRBV7-8 and TRBJ1-5; TRBD1 is a possible D gene (6 bases). Germline loops: CDR1 SGHVS, CDR2 FQNEAQ. The CDR3 covers 15 residues. Trimming shortened V by 5 bases and J by 1 base, and 12 bases separated the two germline ends. Written as DNA, the CDR3 is TGTGCCAGCAGCCCTGCCGACAGGAGCAATCAGCCCCAGCATTTT. This sequence encodes CASSPADRSNQPQHF.

The J gene is TRBJ1-1, the V gene TRBV20-1; D is ambiguous. V was trimmed by 1 base and J by 6 bases, leaving 6 bases between them. Germline CDR1 is DFQATT and CDR2 is SNEGSKA (reference sequence). The CDR3 totals 11 residues. CDR3 loop: CSARVGPEAFF. The CDR3 coding sequence is TGCAGTGCTAGAGTAGGGCCTGAAGCTTTCTTT.

This clonotype was counted a few times. As the CDR3 is not closed by the conserved phenylalanine or tryptophan, this likely results from a read error. The J gene is TRBJ2-7, the V gene TRBV11-2, with 10 positions matching TRBD1. V was pared by 6 bases and J by 3 bases, with 5 bases of the junction left unmatched. CDR3 length: 14 residues. Germline lookup yields CDR1 SGHAT and CDR2 FQNNGV. The CDR3 bases are TGTGCCAGCAGGACGGGACAGGGGTACTACGAGCAGTACCTC. It yields the protein CASRTGQGYYEQYL.

In this sample, this clonotype turned up many times. The chain uses TRBV10-3 and TRBJ2-7, with 8 bases that match TRBD1. Per germline, CDR1 ENHRY and CDR2 SYGVKD. The V gene end was trimmed by 2 bases and the J gene end by 0 bases; junction bases not matched to a gene: 3. This CDR3 comprises 15 residues. Here the CDR3 reads CAISETGGSSYEQYF. Written as DNA, the CDR3 is TGTGCCATCAGTGAGACAGGGGGGAGCTCCTACGAGCAGTACTTC.

This clonotype was counted between two and nine times. At one boundary the junction diverges from the germline segment, which might be a read error. This chain joins TRBV2 and TRBJ2-5, with D unclear. The CDR3 has 13 amino acids. CDR1 and CDR2 (germline): SNHLY, FYNNEI. In nucleotides, the CDR3 is TGTGCCAGCAGTGCGGGCTTCCAAGAGACCCAGCACTTC. Its translation is CASSAGFQETQHF.

The chain has TRBV5-4 and TRBJ1-6; 8 bases map to TRBD1. The CDR3 runs to 14 residues. V lost 4 bases, J lost 10 bases, and 7 bases stayed unmatched. The germline CDR1 and CDR2 sequences are SGHNT and YYREEE (reference sequence). The DNA for the CDR3 is TGTGCCAGCAGCGCGACAGGGGAGTACTCACCCCTCCACTTT. Protein sequence: CASSATGEYSPLHF.

This clonotype has more than one count but fewer than ten. The CDR3 bases are TGTGCCAGCAGCCAAGCGGGGGGCAGGGGGCAGGTTGAAGCTTTCTTT. It is translated as CASSQAGGRGQVEAFF. V gene TRBV14 combines with J gene TRBJ1-1; 8 bases are shared with TRBD1. V was pared by 1 base and J by 7 bases, with 11 bases of the junction left unmatched. Germline assignment: CDR1 SGHDN and CDR2 FVKESK. This CDR3 region has 16 residues.

This clonotype was picked up many times. The chain has TRBV5-5 and TRBJ2-7, with no clear D. V lost 2 bases and J lost 3, with 12 bases in between. CDR3 size: 14 residues. The germline V gene encodes CDR1 SGHKS and CDR2 YYEKEE (reference sequence). CDR3 sequence (DNA): TGTGCCAGCAGCTTCCCCGGTACAATCTACGAGCAGTACTTC. It yields the protein CASSFPGTIYEQYF. The variable domain in full, with the rest retrieved from reference TRBV5-5 and TRBJ2-7, is DAGVTQSPTHLIKTRGQQVTLRCSPISGHKSVSWYQQVLGQGPQFIFQYYEKEERGRGNFPDRFSARQFPNYSSELNVNALLLGDSALYLCASSFPGTIYEQYFGPGTRLTVT.

Concerning this clonotype: A read error may be the cause here, since a much bigger clone is one base away. This rearrangement joins TRBV2 to TRBJ1-4, with unresolved D. Germline CDR1 SNHLY, CDR2 FYNNEI. Trimming removed 11 bases from V and 4 bases from J, with 17 bases in between. The length of the CDR3 is 14 residues. CDR3 sequence (DNA): TGTGCCGCCCTAGGAGGGCGCGGTAATGAAAAACTGTTTTTT. Amino acid sequence: CAALGGRGNEKLFF.

The sample holds a few counts of this clonotype. V is TRBV2 and J is TRBJ1-6; no firm D call. CDR3 length equals 12 residues. V was shortened by 3 bases and J by 7 bases, with 4 bases between the two germline ends. CDR1 is SNHLY, CDR2 FYNNEI, per germline. CDR3 DNA: TGTGCCAGCAGTGATCCGAATTCACCCCTCCACTTT. Its translation: CASSDPNSPLHF.

This clonotype was seen at least ten times. The rearrangement joins TRBV6-1 to TRBJ2-2; tentative D call: TRBD1 (6 bases). Trimming cost V 0 bases and J 3 bases, with 8 bases left between them. This CDR3 comprises 15 residues. Germline values: CDR1 MNHNS, CDR2 SASEGT. The CDR3: CASSEAGAHTGELFF. For the CDR3, the DNA is TGTGCCAGCAGTGAAGCGGGGGCGCACACCGGGGAGCTGTTTTTT.

This chain joins TRBV6-5 and TRBJ1-5, with 8 bases identical to TRBD1. With 0 bases clipped from V and 8 bases from J, the junction kept 6 bases outside the gene matches. The CDR3 covers 15 residues. Germline assignment: CDR1 MNHEY and CDR2 SVGAGI. The CDR3 DNA is TGTGCCAGCAGTTACTCGCCAGGGGGCTTGGAGCCCCAGCATTTT. Its protein is CASSYSPGGLEPQHF.

V usage is TRBV12-3 or TRBV12-4 and J usage is TRBJ1-1, with 7 bases aligning to TRBD1. The V and J ends lost 7 bases and 9 bases, in that order; junction bases with no gene match: 14. The CDR3 consists of 14 residues. This CDR3 reads CASTALGTAEKAFF. The CDR3 coding sequence is TGTGCCAGCACTGCCCTTGGGACAGCGGAAAAAGCTTTCTTT.

There are many counts of this clonotype. The chain uses TRBV11-2 and TRBJ2-3; D perhaps matches TRBD2 (7 bases). V lost 0 bases and J lost 4, with 14 bases in between. Germline-derived CDR1 and CDR2 are SGHAT and FQNNGV. The CDR3 is 16 residues long. CDR3 loop: CASSLDRGAPADTQYF. The CDR3 DNA reads as TGTGCCAGCAGCTTAGATCGGGGGGCGCCGGCAGATACGCAGTATTTT.

This clonotype showed up many times. The chain recombines TRBV7-8 with TRBJ1-1, with D unclear. Trimming removed 11 bases from V and 1 base from J, with 17 bases in between. Germline values: CDR1 SGHVS, CDR2 FQNEAQ. The CDR3 runs to 14 residues. The CDR3 region has the DNA TGTGCCGTCCAATTAGACCCCGAGAACACTGAAGCTTTCTTT. Its protein product is CAVQLDPENTEAFF.

This rearrangement joins TRBV19 to TRBJ1-3, with D possibly being TRBD1 (5 bases). Trimming left V 3 bases short and J 3 bases short, with 9 bases between. Germline V lookup: CDR1 LNHDA, CDR2 SQIVND (reference sequence). The CDR3 is 14 amino acids. The chain's CDR3 is CASSIPGSGNTIYF. In DNA form, the CDR3 reads TGTGCCAGTAGTATCCCAGGGAGTGGAAACACCATATATTTT.

A few counts support this clonotype. The J gene is TRBJ2-5, the V gene TRBV2, with TRBD2 matching 9 bases. Germline CDR1 SNHLY, CDR2 FYNNEI. V trimming: 0 bases; J trimming: 5 bases; junction bases outside the gene matches: 13. CDR3 length: 18 residues. The CDR3 is CASSEALQGLAGFETQYF. DNA of the CDR3: TGTGCCAGCAGTGAAGCGCTTCAGGGGCTAGCGGGGTTCGAGACCCAGTACTTC.

The table lists this clonotype with a few counts. The chain is built from TRBV6-2 or TRBV6-3 and TRBJ2-3, with D perhaps TRBD1 (6 bases). V was trimmed by 3 bases and J by 2 bases, leaving 15 bases between them. Looked up from germline, CDR1 is MNHEY and CDR2 is SVGEGT. The CDR3 runs to 16 residues. DNA of the CDR3: TGTGCCAGCAGTTATAGCAGGGGCCAAATCACAGATACGCAGTATTTT. This encodes CASSYSRGQITDTQYF.

This clonotype appeared many times. The gene calls are TRBV3-1 and TRBJ1-2; the D is unclear. The CDR3 is 14 amino acids. The germline V and J ends were trimmed by 3 bases and 6 bases, with 14 bases remaining between them. Germline V gives CDR1 LGHDT, CDR2 YNNKEL (reference sequence). CDR3 sequence reads: CASSHDPFADGYTF. CDR3 DNA: TGTGCCAGCAGCCATGACCCTTTCGCCGATGGCTACACCTTC.

The table lists this clonotype with many counts. The chain carries TRBV3-1 and TRBJ2-5; D is uncertain. The CDR3 covers 14 residues. Per germline, CDR1 LGHDT and CDR2 YNNKEL (reference sequence). Trimming pared 1 base from V and 5 bases from J, leaving 11 bases between. CDR3 residues: CASSQGWMGETQYF. As DNA, the CDR3 is TGTGCCAGCAGCCAAGGGTGGATGGGGGAGACCCAGTACTTC.

This clonotype turned up a few times. The chain carries TRBV15 and TRBJ2-1, with D perhaps TRBD1 or TRBD2 (5 bases each). Germline V gene data show CDR1 as LNHNV and CDR2 as YYDKDF (reference sequence). With 0 bases removed from V and 1 base from J, the gap between germline ends came to 7 bases. This CDR3 is 15 amino acids long. CDR3 region: CATSRERGSYNEQFF. CDR3 coding DNA: TGTGCCACCAGCAGAGAGAGGGGATCCTACAATGAGCAGTTCTTC.

Turning to this clonotype: A clone one base away is much larger, so this may be a read error. The chain carries TRBV30 and TRBJ1-1; D is unresolved. V lost 5 bases and J lost 6, with 16 bases in between. Germline lookup yields CDR1 GTSNPN and CDR2 SVGIG (reference sequence). There are 13 residues in the CDR3. The CDR3 loop is CAWGMGMKAEAFF. The CDR3 DNA sequence: TGTGCCTGGGGAATGGGTATGAAGGCTGAAGCTTTCTTT.

The sample holds a few counts of this clonotype. The chain has TRBV6-1 and TRBJ2-3; weak D call: TRBD1 (7 bases). Germline CDR1 is MNHNS and CDR2 is SASEGT. The length of the CDR3 is 13 residues. For the CDR3, the DNA is TGTGCTCAGGGGGGAACCAACACAGATACGCAGTATTTT. Residues: CAQGGTNTDTQYF.

The rearrangement uses TRBV10-3 and TRBJ2-3; D call uncertain. With 8 bases removed from V and 5 bases from J, the gap between germline ends came to 14 bases. CDR1 is ENHRY and CDR2 is SYGVKD in the germline V gene. The CDR3 runs to 13 residues. The CDR3 loop is CAIGRGDLDTQYF. The DNA for the CDR3 is TGTGCCATCGGGCGCGGCGATCTAGATACGCAGTATTTT.

This clonotype was found many times. The CDR3 coding sequence is TGTGCCAGCAGTTCTACCCCACTAGCGGGGGGCCCGCTATACAATGAGCAGTTCTTC. Encoded protein: CASSSTPLAGGPLYNEQFF. The rearrangement joins TRBV12-3 or TRBV12-4 to TRBJ2-1; 12 bases agree with TRBD2. The V gene end was trimmed by 4 bases and the J gene end by 4 bases; junction bases not matched to a gene: 14. The CDR3 contains 19 residues.

This chain uses TRBV6-1 with TRBJ1-2; 7 positions match TRBD1. CDR1 and CDR2 (germline): MNHNS, SASEGT. V dropped 6 bases and J dropped 4; count of bases not matched to a gene: 8. This CDR3 has 14 residues. This chain's CDR3 is CASSERQGSYGYTF. The DNA of the CDR3 is TGTGCCAGCAGCGAACGACAGGGCTCCTATGGCTACACCTTC.

The CDR3: CASSDPGLAGGPRGTDTQYF. DNA for the CDR3: TGTGCCAGCAGTGATCCCGGACTAGCGGGGGGACCTCGCGGCACAGATACGCAGTATTTT. This chain uses TRBV6-2 or TRBV6-3 with TRBJ2-3; TRBD2 agrees at 14 bases. The CDR3 runs to 20 residues. Germline V gives CDR1 MNHEY, CDR2 SVGEGT. The V segment lost 5 bases and the J segment 1 base; nucleotides outside the gene matches: 14.